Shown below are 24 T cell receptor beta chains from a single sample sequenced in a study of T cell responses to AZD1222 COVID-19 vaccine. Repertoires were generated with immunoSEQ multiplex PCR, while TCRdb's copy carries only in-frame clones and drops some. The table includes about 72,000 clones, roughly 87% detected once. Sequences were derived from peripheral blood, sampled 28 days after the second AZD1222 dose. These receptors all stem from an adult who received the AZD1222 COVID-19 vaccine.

Here the CDR3 reads CATKRARDTEAFF. In DNA, the CDR3 is TGTGCCACCAAACGGGCCCGGGACACTGAAGCTTTCTTT. The chain is built from TRBV2 and TRBJ1-1, with D unresolved. Per germline, CDR1 SNHLY and CDR2 FYNNEI. The length of the CDR3 is 13 residues. With 10 bases removed from V and 3 bases from J, the gap between germline ends came to 15 bases. Full variable domain (missing parts from reference TRBV2 and TRBJ1-1): EPEVTQTPSHQVTQMGQEVILRCVPISNHLYFYWYRQILGQKVEFLVSFYNNEISEKSEIFDDQFSVERPDGSNFTLKIRSTKLEDSAMYFCATKRARDTEAFFGQGTRLTVV.

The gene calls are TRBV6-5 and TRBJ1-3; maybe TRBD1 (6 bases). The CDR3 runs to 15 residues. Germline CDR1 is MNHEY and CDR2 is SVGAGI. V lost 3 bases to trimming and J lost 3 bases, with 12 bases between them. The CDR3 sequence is CASSYLAGDGNTIYF. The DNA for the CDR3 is TGTGCCAGCAGTTATCTGGCAGGGGATGGAAACACCATATATTTT.

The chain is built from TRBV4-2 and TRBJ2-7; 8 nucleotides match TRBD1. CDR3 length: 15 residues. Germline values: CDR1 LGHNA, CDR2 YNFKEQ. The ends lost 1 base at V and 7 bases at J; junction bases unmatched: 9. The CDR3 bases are TGTGCCAGCAGCCAAGTAACAGGGGGGACGGAGGAGCAGTACTTC. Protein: CASSQVTGGTEEQYF.

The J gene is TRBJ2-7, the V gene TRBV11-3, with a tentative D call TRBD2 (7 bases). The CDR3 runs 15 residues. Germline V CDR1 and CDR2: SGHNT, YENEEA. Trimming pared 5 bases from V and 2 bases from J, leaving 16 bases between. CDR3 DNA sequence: TGTGCCAGCAGCCCAAGGGGGGGGCTCACCTACGAGCAGTACTTC. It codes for CASSPRGGLTYEQYF.

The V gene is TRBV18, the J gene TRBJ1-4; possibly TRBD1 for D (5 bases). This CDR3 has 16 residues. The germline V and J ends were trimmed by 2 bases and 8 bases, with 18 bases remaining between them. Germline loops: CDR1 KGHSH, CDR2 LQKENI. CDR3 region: CASSPGSFQGTEKLFF. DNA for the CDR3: TGTGCCAGCTCACCAGGGTCATTCCAGGGTACCGAAAAACTGTTTTTT.

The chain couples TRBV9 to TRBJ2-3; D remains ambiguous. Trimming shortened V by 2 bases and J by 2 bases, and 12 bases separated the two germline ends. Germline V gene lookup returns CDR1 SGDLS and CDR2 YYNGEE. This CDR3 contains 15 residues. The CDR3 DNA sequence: TGTGCCAGCAGCGTCCGGGCCATAGCCACAGATACGCAGTATTTT. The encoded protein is CASSVRAIATDTQYF.

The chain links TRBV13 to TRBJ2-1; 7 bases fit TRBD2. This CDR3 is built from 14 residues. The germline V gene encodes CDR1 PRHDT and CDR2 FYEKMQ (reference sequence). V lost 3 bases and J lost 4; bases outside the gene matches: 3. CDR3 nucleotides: TGTGCCAGCAGCTTTGAGGGAGGGTACAATGAGCAGTTCTTC. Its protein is CASSFEGGYNEQFF.

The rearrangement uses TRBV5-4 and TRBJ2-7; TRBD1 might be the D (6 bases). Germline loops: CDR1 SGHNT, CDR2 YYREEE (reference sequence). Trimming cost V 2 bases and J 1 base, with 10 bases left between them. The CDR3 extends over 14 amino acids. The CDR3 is CASSFGTQSYEQYF. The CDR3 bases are TGTGCCAGCAGCTTCGGGACACAGTCCTACGAGCAGTACTTC. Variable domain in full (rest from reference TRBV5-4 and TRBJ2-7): ETGVTQSPTHLIKTRGQQVTLRCSSQSGHNTVSWYQQALGQGPQFIFQYYREEENGRGNFPPRFSGLQFPNYSSELNVNALELDDSALYLCASSFGTQSYEQYFGPGTRLTVT.

CDR3 in amino acids: CSVDGSGSGELFF. The DNA for the CDR3 is TGCAGCGTTGACGGGAGTGGCTCCGGGGAGCTGTTTTTT. V and J are TRBV29-1 and TRBJ2-2; the D gene is possibly TRBD2 (6 bases). The CDR3 contains 13 residues. Germline CDR1 is SQVTM and CDR2 is ANQGSEA. The germline V and J ends were trimmed by 3 bases and 6 bases, with 11 bases remaining between them.

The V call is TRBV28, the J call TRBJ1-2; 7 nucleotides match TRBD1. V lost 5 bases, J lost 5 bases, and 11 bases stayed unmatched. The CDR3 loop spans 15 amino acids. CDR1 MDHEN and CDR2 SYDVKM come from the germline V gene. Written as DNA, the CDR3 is TGTGCCAGCAGTAGGCTCGGAGGGGGCAGTTATGGCTACACCTTC. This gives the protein CASSRLGGGSYGYTF.

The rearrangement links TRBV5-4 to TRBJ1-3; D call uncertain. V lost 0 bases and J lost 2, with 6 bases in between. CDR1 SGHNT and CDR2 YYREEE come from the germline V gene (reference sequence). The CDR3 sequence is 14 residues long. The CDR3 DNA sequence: TGTGCCAGCAGCTTGGTGGGAACTGGAAACACCATATATTTT. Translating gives CASSLVGTGNTIYF.

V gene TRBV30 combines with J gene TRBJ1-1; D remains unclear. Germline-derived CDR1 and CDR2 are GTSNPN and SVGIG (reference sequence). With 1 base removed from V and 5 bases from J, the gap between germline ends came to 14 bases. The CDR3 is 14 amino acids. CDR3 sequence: CAWSEMGKSTEAFF. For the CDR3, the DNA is TGTGCCTGGAGTGAGATGGGCAAGTCGACTGAAGCTTTCTTT.

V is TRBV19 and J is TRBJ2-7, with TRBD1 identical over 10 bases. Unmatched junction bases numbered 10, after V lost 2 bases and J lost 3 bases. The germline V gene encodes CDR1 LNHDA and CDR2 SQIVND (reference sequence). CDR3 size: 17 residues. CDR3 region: CASSIFGRDRGSYEQYF. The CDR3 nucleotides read TGTGCCAGTAGTATATTTGGCCGGGACAGGGGAAGCTACGAGCAGTACTTC.

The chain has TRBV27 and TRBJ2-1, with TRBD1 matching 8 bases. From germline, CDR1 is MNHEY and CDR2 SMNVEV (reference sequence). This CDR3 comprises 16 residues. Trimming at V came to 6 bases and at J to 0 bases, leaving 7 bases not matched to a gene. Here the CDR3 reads CASRLQGTGSYNEQFF. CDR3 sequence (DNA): TGTGCCAGCAGGTTACAGGGGACAGGCTCCTACAATGAGCAGTTCTTC.

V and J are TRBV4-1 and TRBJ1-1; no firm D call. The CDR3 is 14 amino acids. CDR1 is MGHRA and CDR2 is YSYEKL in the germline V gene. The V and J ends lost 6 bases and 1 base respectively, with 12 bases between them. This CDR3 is CASSSRAENTEAFF. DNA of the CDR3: TGCGCCAGCAGTTCAAGGGCGGAGAACACTGAAGCTTTCTTT.

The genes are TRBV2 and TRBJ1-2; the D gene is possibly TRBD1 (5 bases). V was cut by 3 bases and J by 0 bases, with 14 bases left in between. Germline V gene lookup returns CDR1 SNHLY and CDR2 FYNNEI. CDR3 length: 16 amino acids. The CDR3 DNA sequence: TGTGCCAGCAGTGAGCAACGGGACCCAACTAACTATGGCTACACCTTC. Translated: CASSEQRDPTNYGYTF.

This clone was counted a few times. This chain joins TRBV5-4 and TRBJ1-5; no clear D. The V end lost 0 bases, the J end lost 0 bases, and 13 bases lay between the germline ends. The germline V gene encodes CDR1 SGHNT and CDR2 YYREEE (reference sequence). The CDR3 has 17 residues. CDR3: CASSLGPPGNSNQPQHF. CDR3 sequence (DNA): TGTGCCAGCAGCTTGGGACCCCCCGGCAATAGCAATCAGCCCCAGCATTTT.

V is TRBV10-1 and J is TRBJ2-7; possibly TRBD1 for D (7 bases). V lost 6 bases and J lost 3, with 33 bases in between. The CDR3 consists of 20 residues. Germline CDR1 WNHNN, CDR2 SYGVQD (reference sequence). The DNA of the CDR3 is TGCGCCAGCAGGTCCGCGATTGACAGGGTACCGGCGGGACCAATCTACGAGCAGTACTTC. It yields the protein CASRSAIDRVPAGPIYEQYF.

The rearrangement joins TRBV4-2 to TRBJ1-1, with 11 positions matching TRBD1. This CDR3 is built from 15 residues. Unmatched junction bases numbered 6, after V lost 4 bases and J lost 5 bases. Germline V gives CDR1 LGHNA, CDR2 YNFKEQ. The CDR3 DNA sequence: TGTGCCAGCAGCCCGGGACAGGGGGGGAGGACTGAAGCTTTCTTT. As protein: CASSPGQGGRTEAFF.

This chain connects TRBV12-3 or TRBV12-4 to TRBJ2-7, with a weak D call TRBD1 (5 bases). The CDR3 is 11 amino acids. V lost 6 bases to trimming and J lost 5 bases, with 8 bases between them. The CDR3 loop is CASSLTDEQYF. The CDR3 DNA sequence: TGTGCCAGCAGCCTGACAGACGAGCAGTACTTC.

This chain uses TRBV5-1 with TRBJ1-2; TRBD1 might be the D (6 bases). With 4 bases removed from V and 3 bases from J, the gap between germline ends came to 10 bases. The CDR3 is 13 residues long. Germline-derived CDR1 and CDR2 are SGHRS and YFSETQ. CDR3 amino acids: CASSRRQDYGYTF. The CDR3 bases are TGCGCCAGCAGCCGGCGACAGGACTATGGCTACACCTTC.

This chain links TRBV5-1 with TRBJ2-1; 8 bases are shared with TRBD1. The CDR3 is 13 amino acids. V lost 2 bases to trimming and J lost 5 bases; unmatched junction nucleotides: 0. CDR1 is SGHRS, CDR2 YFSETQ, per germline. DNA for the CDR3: TGCGCCAGCAGCTTACAGGGGGACAATGAGCAGTTCTTC. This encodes CASSLQGDNEQFF.

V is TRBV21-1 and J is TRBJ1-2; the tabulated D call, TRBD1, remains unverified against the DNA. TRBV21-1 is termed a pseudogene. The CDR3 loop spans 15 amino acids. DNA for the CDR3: TGTGCCAGCAGCAAACCCGGGACAGGGTACTATGGCTACACCTTC. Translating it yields CASSKPGTGYYGYTF.

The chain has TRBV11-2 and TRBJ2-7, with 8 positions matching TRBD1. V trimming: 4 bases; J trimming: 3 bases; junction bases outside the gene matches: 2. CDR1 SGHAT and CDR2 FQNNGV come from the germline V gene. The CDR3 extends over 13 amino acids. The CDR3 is CASSWDRIYEQYF. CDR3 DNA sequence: TGTGCCAGCAGCTGGGACAGGATCTACGAGCAGTACTTC.